One and the same sample provided the 28 T cell receptor beta chains below, sequenced in a study of shared clonotypes between healthy human individuals. Sequenced by immunoSEQ multiplex PCR; TCRdb stores in-frame clones only, minus some. The sample has over 850,000 clones; about 84% are singletons. Sample: memory CD4+ T cells from PBMCs. The subset: CD45RA-negative fraction. The receptor set was obtained from a man between 18 and 29 years old in good health. Some clones in this sample may be carry-over from other donors' samples.

The V call is TRBV19, the J call TRBJ2-1; D is perhaps TRBD1 or TRBD2 (5 bases each). Germline V lookup: CDR1 LNHDA, CDR2 SQIVND (reference sequence). This CDR3 comprises 15 residues. Trimming removed 7 bases at V and 0 bases at J, with 13 bases between. CDR3 residues: CASNGAESSYNEQFF. In DNA, the CDR3 is TGTGCCAGTAACGGGGCGGAAAGCTCCTACAATGAGCAGTTCTTC.

The rearrangement links TRBV7-2 to TRBJ2-7; 9 positions match TRBD2. Looked up from germline, CDR1 is SGHTA and CDR2 is FQGNSA. The CDR3 sequence is 17 residues long. J lost 4 bases, V lost 2 bases, and 12 bases had no gene match. The CDR3 coding sequence is TGTGCCAGCAGCTTAAGAACAGCTAGCGGGGTCGTTTACGAGCAGTACTTC. Encoded protein: CASSLRTASGVVYEQYF.

V usage is TRBV23-1 and J usage is TRBJ1-1, with D uncertain. Being an ORF, TRBV23-1 has a function that is uncertain. V lost 0 bases and J lost 3, with 14 bases in between. This CDR3 spans 16 amino acids. The CDR3 loop reads CASSQSWSFSYTEAFF. The CDR3 DNA reads as TGCGCCAGCAGTCAATCCTGGAGTTTTTCATACACTGAAGCTTTCTTT.

The gene calls are TRBV19 and TRBJ1-3; 9 nucleotides align to TRBD1. V shed 6 bases, J shed 2 bases, and the junction held 8 bases outside the gene matches. The length of the CDR3 is 16 residues. Germline V gives CDR1 LNHDA, CDR2 SQIVND (reference sequence). The CDR3 spells CASRPGTGLTGNTIYF. The CDR3 nucleotides read TGTGCCAGTAGACCCGGGACAGGGTTAACTGGAAACACCATATATTTT. The full variable domain, in which reference TRBV19 and TRBJ1-3 provide the parts outside the CDR3, is DGGITQSPKYLFRKEGQNVTLSCEQNLNHDAMYWYRQDPGQGLRLIYYSQIVNDFQKGDIAEGYSVSREKKESFPLTVTSAQKNPTAFYLCASRPGTGLTGNTIYFGEGSWLTVV.

Concerning this clone: Other DNA variants within this sample encode the same CDR3. In DNA, the CDR3 is TGTGCCAGCAGCTTGGGGGGAACCACAGATACGCAGTATTTT. Translated, it gives CASSLGGTTDTQYF. The rearrangement uses TRBV5-6 and TRBJ2-3; the D is unclear. Trimming shortened V by 0 bases and J by 2 bases, and 7 bases separated the two germline ends. CDR1 is SGHDT, CDR2 YYEEEE, per germline. This CDR3 spans 14 amino acids.

The chain uses TRBV25-1 and TRBJ2-1; D perhaps matches TRBD1 (6 bases). The CDR3 runs 14 residues. Germline lookup yields CDR1 MGHDK and CDR2 SYGVNS. Trimming took 3 bases from V and 2 from J, leaving 8 bases between them. DNA for the CDR3: TGTGCCAGCAGTGAGGGGGCGGCCTACAATGAGCAGTTCTTC. Its protein product is CASSEGAAYNEQFF.

The rearrangement uses TRBV30 and TRBJ2-1, with 7 bases identical to TRBD1. The CDR3 spans 14 residues. Germline-derived CDR1 and CDR2 are GTSNPN and SVGIG (reference sequence). V gave up 5 bases and J gave up 7 bases; unmatched junction bases: 11. DNA of the CDR3: TGTGCCTGGGGGTACTTGGACAGGATAAATGAGCAGTTCTTC. Amino acid sequence: CAWGYLDRINEQFF.

CDR3 protein: CASSGNRGTAGRDEQFF. DNA of the CDR3: TGTGCCAGCAGCGGTAACAGGGGGACGGCGGGTAGGGATGAGCAGTTCTTC. V and J are TRBV2 and TRBJ2-1; 8 positions agree with TRBD1. The V gene's germline CDR1 is SNHLY and CDR2 FYNNEI. The CDR3 is made up of 17 amino acids. The junction had 18 bases not matched to a gene; V was cut back by 6 bases and J by 8 bases. The full variable domain, rest sourced from reference TRBV2 and TRBJ2-1, is EPEVTQTPSHQVTQMGQEVILRCVPISNHLYFYWYRQILGQKVEFLVSFYNNEISEKSEIFDDQFSVERPDGSNFTLKIRSTKLEDSAMYFCASSGNRGTAGRDEQFFGPGTRLTVL.

This sequence joins TRBV10-3 and TRBJ2-5, with D hard to call. The germline CDR1 and CDR2 sequences are ENHRY and SYGVKD. V gave up 0 bases and J gave up 2 bases, with 10 bases separating them. The CDR3 covers 15 residues. This CDR3 reads CAISESLDPQETQYF. CDR3 DNA: TGTGCCATCAGTGAGTCCTTGGACCCACAAGAGACCCAGTACTTC.

This chain joins TRBV27 and TRBJ2-2, with 7 bases aligning to TRBD2. This CDR3 comprises 14 residues. V was pared by 8 bases and J by 6 bases, with 9 bases of the junction left unmatched. Germline CDR1 MNHEY, CDR2 SMNVEV (reference sequence). CDR3 amino acids: CASSHGRVSGELFF. In nucleotides, the CDR3 is TGTGCCAGCTCCCATGGGAGGGTATCCGGGGAGCTGTTTTTT.

The V call is TRBV28, the J call TRBJ1-3; TRBD1 matches at 8 bases. Looked up from germline, CDR1 is MDHEN and CDR2 is SYDVKM. The CDR3 spans 21 residues. The J segment lost 4 bases and the V segment lost 0 bases, leaving 20 bases of the junction unmatched. Here the CDR3 reads CASSLWVVDYGFRDRGNTIYF. CDR3 DNA: TGTGCCAGCAGTTTATGGGTAGTTGATTATGGTTTCCGGGACAGGGGAAACACCATATATTTT.

The chain joins TRBV25-1 to TRBJ2-2; D not certain. The germline V gene has CDR1 MGHDK and CDR2 SYGVNS. V was clipped by 3 bases and J by 2 bases, with 7 bases between them. This CDR3 contains 14 residues. The CDR3 DNA reads TGTGCCAGCAGTGACATCTACAACACCGGGGAGCTGTTTTTT. Translating gives CASSDIYNTGELFF.

About this clone: Additional DNA sequences in this sample encode the identical CDR3. This chain uses TRBV18 with TRBJ2-1; D is possibly TRBD1 or TRBD2 (6 bases each). V was trimmed by 2 bases and J by 0 bases, leaving 8 bases between them. The CDR3 length is 15 residues. In germline, CDR1 is KGHSH, CDR2 LQKENI. CDR3 region: CASSPEGGSYNEQFF. CDR3 coding DNA: TGTGCCAGCTCACCAGAGGGGGGCTCCTACAATGAGCAGTTCTTC.

The chain links TRBV28 to TRBJ1-5, with D perhaps TRBD1 (5 bases). Germline lookup yields CDR1 MDHEN and CDR2 SYDVKM. The germline V and J ends were trimmed by 4 bases and 5 bases, with 15 bases remaining between them. The CDR3 extends over 15 amino acids. CDR3 bases: TGTGCCAGCAGTTCCCCTTCAGGGTACTATCAGCCCCAGCATTTT. The encoded protein is CASSSPSGYYQPQHF.

This rearrangement joins TRBV5-1 to TRBJ2-5; D is ambiguous. There are 13 residues in the CDR3. Germline values: CDR1 SGHRS, CDR2 YFSETQ. Trimming cost V 3 bases and J 5 bases, with 11 bases left between them. The CDR3 sequence is CASSSLLAETQYF. CDR3 DNA sequence: TGCGCCAGCAGCTCCCTCTTGGCGGAGACCCAGTACTTC.

The V call is TRBV29-1, the J call TRBJ2-1; weak D call: TRBD2 (5 bases). V lost 6 bases and J lost 7, with 22 bases in between. The germline V gene has CDR1 SQVTM and CDR2 ANQGSEA. This CDR3 is 15 amino acids long. The CDR3 region is CSVTDAGVGWNEQFF. In DNA, the CDR3 is TGCAGCGTGACCGATGCCGGGGTCGGATGGAATGAGCAGTTCTTC.

This clone was recorded a few times. The J gene is TRBJ2-7, the V gene TRBV4-2, with D maybe TRBD2 (6 bases). Germline CDR1 and CDR2: LGHNA and YNFKEQ. Trimming shortened V by 1 base and J by 1 base, and 14 bases separated the two germline ends. This CDR3 is built from 16 residues. Here the CDR3 DNA reads TGTGCCAGCAGCCAAGGGTCTAGCGCCCTATCCTACGAGCAGTACTTC. Its translation is CASSQGSSALSYEQYF.

This chain connects TRBV9 to TRBJ2-4, with 7 bases aligning to TRBD1. Trimming at V came to 0 bases and at J to 3 bases, leaving 9 bases not matched to a gene. This CDR3 has 17 amino acids. Germline assignment: CDR1 SGDLS and CDR2 YYNGEE. The DNA of the CDR3 is TGTGCCAGCAGCGTAGGGGTTTTGGGGGACAGCAAAAACATTCAGTACTTC. It specifies CASSVGVLGDSKNIQYF.

This clone was seen more than once but under ten times. The chain couples TRBV4-3 to TRBJ1-2; D unresolved. Per the germline V gene, CDR1 is LGHNA and CDR2 is YSLEER. With 5 bases removed from V and 3 bases from J, the gap between germline ends came to 13 bases. CDR3 size: 14 residues. The CDR3 region has the DNA TGCGCCAGCAGCAAGGGAATAGGTGACTATGGCTACACCTTC. Translated, it gives CASSKGIGDYGYTF.

The rearrangement joins TRBV5-8 to TRBJ2-3; no firm D call. This CDR3 has 14 amino acids. V was shortened by 4 bases and J by 6 bases, with 15 bases between the two germline ends. CDR1 is SGHTS and CDR2 is YDEGEE in the germline V gene. CDR3 in amino acids: CASSLLAMGDTQYF. In DNA, the CDR3 is TGTGCCAGCAGCCTTCTCGCTATGGGCGATACGCAGTATTTT.

Turning to this clone: Different DNA sequences within this sample yield the same CDR3. This chain links TRBV19 with TRBJ2-7; D might be TRBD1 (5 bases). The CDR3 runs to 13 residues. CDR1 LNHDA and CDR2 SQIVND come from the germline V gene (reference sequence). Deletions cut 5 bases from V and 2 bases from J, with 10 bases between. CDR3 DNA: TGTGCCAGTAGTCGTGACAGCCCCTACGAGCAGTACTTC. Amino acids: CASSRDSPYEQYF.

The chain uses TRBV7-2 and TRBJ2-3; 7 bases are shared with TRBD2. Germline V gene data show CDR1 as SGHTA and CDR2 as FQGNSA. CDR3 length: 17 amino acids. Germline trimming cut 2 bases from V and 4 bases from J; bases unmatched to any gene: 12. The CDR3 reads CASSLKGGSGRADTQYF. The CDR3 region has the DNA TGTGCCAGCAGCTTAAAGGGAGGGAGCGGGCGGGCAGATACGCAGTATTTT.

The chain uses TRBV2 and TRBJ1-1; D uncertain. In germline, CDR1 is SNHLY, CDR2 FYNNEI. The length of the CDR3 is 14 residues. Trimming removed 2 bases at V and 1 base at J, with 8 bases between. The DNA for the CDR3 is TGTGCCAGCAGTGAAAAGTCCGCGAACACTGAAGCTTTCTTT. It is translated as CASSEKSANTEAFF.

The chain is built from TRBV28 and TRBJ1-5; D uncertain. This CDR3 has 13 residues. Trimming left V 5 bases short and J 1 base short, with 6 bases between. CDR1 and CDR2 (germline): MDHEN, SYDVKM. Written as DNA, the CDR3 is TGTGCCAGCAGTACTTGGAGCAATCAGCCCCAGCATTTT. It yields the protein CASSTWSNQPQHF.

This clone has ten or more counts. The chain is built from TRBV5-1 and TRBJ2-6; D may be TRBD1 (5 bases). This CDR3 has 16 amino acids. Germline CDR1 and CDR2: SGHRS and YFSETQ. The V and J ends lost 0 bases and 2 bases respectively, with 9 bases between them. CDR3 nucleotide sequence: TGCGCCAGCAGCTTGGCTGCAGGGCCTGGGGCCAACGTCCTGACTTTC. It is translated as CASSLAAGPGANVLTF.

DNA for the CDR3: TGTGCCAGCAGTGAAGGTTGGACAGTCACCTCCTACGAGCAGTACTTC. It encodes CASSEGWTVTSYEQYF. The chain has TRBV2 and TRBJ2-7; a possible D gene is TRBD1 (6 bases). The length of the CDR3 is 16 residues. Germline CDR1 SNHLY, CDR2 FYNNEI. The V end lost 1 base, the J end lost 0 bases, and 13 bases lay between the germline ends.

This clone was counted between two and nine times. This chain joins TRBV18 and TRBJ1-2; D is undetermined. CDR1 and CDR2 from the germline V gene are KGHSH and LQKENI. Trimming stripped 2 bases from V and 3 bases from J, with 19 bases between. The CDR3 consists of 17 residues. CDR3 coding DNA: TGTGCCAGCTCACCATATTTCTCCCAGGAGGAGTACTATGGCTACACCTTC. This translates into CASSPYFSQEEYYGYTF.

The V and J genes are TRBV10-3 and TRBJ2-1, with D perhaps matching TRBD2 (6 bases). This CDR3 comprises 16 residues. Germline CDR1 and CDR2: ENHRY and SYGVKD. Trimming cost V 3 bases and J 8 bases, with 20 bases left between them. The CDR3 coding sequence is TGTGCCATCAGTGACTACCCCCCGGGACTCGCAGATGAGCAGTTCTTC. The encoded protein is CAISDYPPGLADEQFF.